The 15 T cell receptor beta chains in this list originate from one sample, sequenced in a study of spatial heterogeneity in lung cancer. Noted time point: blood at routine non-recurrence follow-up after resection. Frozen PBMC, nontumor lung or tumor provided whole RNA, which was sequenced unsorted. MiXCR was run by TCRdb on the 5' RACE reads, yielding one entry per CDR3 protein. The table has about 120,000 distinct CDR3 sequences, 12% seen once. The starting material was PBMCs, obtained at follow-up. The receptor source for this set is a male donor with early-stage non-small cell lung cancer.

This chain connects TRBV5-1 to TRBJ2-1; possible D gene TRBD2, 6 bases. This CDR3 is built from 15 residues. Germline V gene sequence: CDR1 SGHRS, CDR2 YFSETQ. Between the trimmed V and J ends, which lost 2 bases and 4 bases, there was a span of 13 bases. CDR3 residues: CASSFGGDGYNEQFF. The DNA of the CDR3 is TGCGCCAGCAGCTTTGGAGGGGACGGTTACAATGAGCAGTTCTTC.

This clonotype was seen only a few times. The rearrangement links TRBV10-2 to TRBJ2-2; D gene unclear. The V end lost 6 bases, the J end lost 4 bases, and 9 bases lay between the germline ends. The CDR3 runs to 13 residues. CDR1 WSHSY and CDR2 SAAADI come from the germline V gene. CDR3 DNA: TGCGCCAGCAGCGGCTTACCCACCGGGGAGCTGTTTTTT. This codes for CASSGLPTGELFF.

This clonotype has at least ten counts. The V and J genes are TRBV24-1 and TRBJ1-1; 10 nucleotides line up with TRBD1. Trimming took 9 bases from V and 1 from J; bases not matched to a gene: 4. This CDR3 spans 14 amino acids. CDR1 is KGHDR, CDR2 SFDVKD, per germline. The CDR3 loop is CATFRDRGNTEAFF. CDR3 coding DNA: TGTGCCACCTTCCGGGACAGGGGGAACACTGAAGCTTTCTTT.

V gene TRBV18 combines with J gene TRBJ1-3; D ambiguous. Trimming took 0 bases from V and 2 from J, leaving 11 bases between them. CDR1 KGHSH and CDR2 LQKENI come from the germline V gene. This CDR3 contains 16 residues. The CDR3 sequence is CASSPPSMYPGNTIYF. For the CDR3, the DNA is TGTGCCAGCTCACCACCATCCATGTACCCTGGAAACACCATATATTTT.

This clonotype was picked up a small number of times. The chain carries TRBV7-6 and TRBJ2-1; the D gene is possibly TRBD1 (6 bases). Trimming pared 1 base from V and 6 bases from J, leaving 13 bases between. Germline loops: CDR1 SGHVS, CDR2 FNYEAQ. This CDR3 has 15 residues. The CDR3 bases are TGTGCCAGCAGCTTAGGACCGGGGACAAGCAATGAGCAGTTCTTC. It specifies CASSLGPGTSNEQFF.

In its sample, this clonotype was seen a few times. The chain is built from TRBV9 and TRBJ1-1; 7 nucleotides align to TRBD1. Germline V lookup: CDR1 SGDLS, CDR2 YYNGEE. V lost 3 bases and J lost 2; bases outside the gene matches: 4. CDR3 length: 14 residues. CDR3 in DNA: TGTGCCAGCAGCGACGGGACAGCTAACACTGAAGCTTTCTTT. Translating it yields CASSDGTANTEAFF.

This clonotype was found a few times. The V call is TRBV9, the J call TRBJ1-5; 7 positions match TRBD1. Per the germline V gene, CDR1 is SGDLS and CDR2 is YYNGEE. The CDR3 spans 15 residues. The V gene end was trimmed by 3 bases and the J gene end by 8 bases; junction bases not matched to a gene: 11. The CDR3 reads CASSATGAGGKPQHF. The CDR3 nucleotides read TGTGCCAGCAGCGCCACAGGGGCTGGCGGAAAGCCCCAGCATTTT.

The table lists this clonotype with a count of one. The chain employs TRBV6-5 and TRBJ2-1, with D possibly being TRBD2 (6 bases). V was clipped by 5 bases and J by 6 bases, with 17 bases between them. Looked up from germline, CDR1 is MNHEY and CDR2 is SVGAGI. The CDR3 length is 15 residues. The CDR3 loop is CASSPSVGGFNEQFF. The CDR3 bases are TGTGCCAGCAGTCCCTCCGTGGGGGGTTTCAATGAGCAGTTCTTC.

This rearrangement joins TRBV28 to TRBJ1-5; TRBD1 aligns across 7 bases. The V and J ends lost 9 bases and 6 bases, in that order; junction bases with no gene match: 11. This CDR3 spans 14 amino acids. Germline loops: CDR1 MDHEN, CDR2 SYDVKM. The CDR3 bases are TGTGCCAGTACCTCCGGGACAGCTTTTCAGCCCCAGCATTTT. It is translated as CASTSGTAFQPQHF. Looking up the rest from reference TRBV28 and TRBJ1-5 gives the full variable domain: DVKVTQSSRYLVKRTGEKVFLECVQDMDHENMFWYRQDPGLGLRLIYFSYDVKMKEKGDIPEGYSVSREKKERFSLILESASTNQTSMYLCASTSGTAFQPQHFGDGTRLSIL.

This clonotype has a handful of counts. This rearrangement joins TRBV10-1 to TRBJ2-1; no clear D gene. The CDR3 is made up of 13 amino acids. V was pared by 7 bases and J by 8 bases, with 15 bases between. CDR1 WNHNN and CDR2 SYGVQD come from the germline V gene (reference sequence). CDR3 DNA: TGCGCCAGCACCCCCGTCGGGTGGGATGAGCAGTTCTTC. Translating gives CASTPVGWDEQFF.

The sample holds a few counts of this clonotype. The V call is TRBV9, the J call TRBJ2-7; 8 bases agree with TRBD1. The V gene's germline CDR1 is SGDLS and CDR2 YYNGEE. V shed 4 bases, J shed 2 bases, and the junction held 11 bases outside the gene matches. The CDR3 has 16 amino acids. CDR3 coding DNA: TGTGCCAGCAGCCCCCACGGGACAGGCGACACCTACGAGCAGTACTTC. This gives the protein CASSPHGTGDTYEQYF.

There are a few counts of this clonotype. The chain is built from TRBV6-2 or TRBV6-3 and TRBJ2-5; TRBD1 is a possible D gene (5 bases). The V gene lost 6 bases and the J gene lost 5 bases, with 7 bases spanning the gap. There are 11 residues in the CDR3. In germline, CDR1 is MNHEY, CDR2 SVGEGT. The CDR3 DNA reads as TGTGCCAGCAGCAACAGGGAGACCCAGTACTTC. This sequence encodes CASSNRETQYF.

The J gene is TRBJ2-7, the V gene TRBV3-1; D perhaps matches TRBD1 (5 bases). The ends were cut back, 0 bases at V and 0 bases at J, with 9 bases in the middle. In germline, CDR1 is LGHDT, CDR2 YNNKEL (reference sequence). The CDR3 is 15 residues long. The CDR3 spells CASSQEQAFSYEQYF. The CDR3, as DNA: TGTGCCAGCAGCCAAGAACAGGCTTTCTCCTACGAGCAGTACTTC.

The CDR3 loop is CASSLVGTSSGNTIYF. The DNA of the CDR3 is TGTGCCAGCAGTTTAGTCGGGACAAGCTCTGGAAACACCATATATTTT. J is TRBJ1-3 and V is TRBV28, with TRBD1 as a possible D gene (6 bases). Deletions cut 2 bases from V and 0 bases from J, with 11 bases between. Germline lookup yields CDR1 MDHEN and CDR2 SYDVKM. This CDR3 is built from 16 residues. The whole variable domain, remainder taken from reference TRBV28 and TRBJ1-3, is DVKVTQSSRYLVKRTGEKVFLECVQDMDHENMFWYRQDPGLGLRLIYFSYDVKMKEKGDIPEGYSVSREKKERFSLILESASTNQTSMYLCASSLVGTSSGNTIYFGEGSWLTVV.

This clonotype was found a few times. The rearrangement links TRBV6-2 or TRBV6-3 to TRBJ2-7, with a tentative D call TRBD1 (6 bases). Germline V gene lookup returns CDR1 MNHEY and CDR2 SVGEGT. The CDR3 is made up of 12 amino acids. The V end was cut by 6 bases, the J end by 4 bases, with 10 bases between. CDR3 protein: CASRRTEYEQYF. The CDR3 DNA follows: TGTGCCAGCAGACGGACAGAGTACGAGCAGTACTTC.